This TCR beta chain was sequenced in a study of T cells in Graves' hyperthyroidism and ophthalmopathy. CDR1 and CDR2 (germline): SGHTA, FQGTGA. V shed 6 bases and J shed 7 bases, with 15 bases lying between them. The CDR3 totals 13 residues. TCR beta CDR3 regions were amplified from RNA. Initially, a first-round RT-PCR of the TCR CDR3 employed the HTBI primer set. MiXCR, run by TCRdb on the multiplex PCR reads, gives a single entry per CDR3 protein. The sample has roughly 700,000 distinct CDR3 sequences; around 40% are singletons. The receptor was derived from a woman between 35 and 50 years old with Graves' hyperthyroidism. The sample was blood. The J gene is TRBJ2-5, the V gene TRBV7-3, with TRBD2 as a possible D gene (5 bases). The CDR3 DNA is TGTGCCAGCAGTCCCTTTGGGAGTGTGACCCAGTACTTC. This codes for CASSPFGSVTQYF. Complete variable domain (other parts from reference TRBV7-3 and TRBJ2-5): GAGVSQTPSNKVTEKGKYVELRCDPISGHTALYWYRQSLGQGPEFLIYFQGTGAADDSGLPNDRFFAVRPEGSVSTLKIQRTERGDSAVYLCASSPFGSVTQYFGPGTRLLVL.